This T cell receptor (beta chain) was sequenced in a study of CD8 T cells in Susac syndrome. Germline values: CDR1 SEHNR, CDR2 FQNEAQ (reference sequence). This CDR3 spans 13 amino acids. Trimming removed 3 bases from V and 6 bases from J, with 12 bases in between. Roughly 0.45 to 1 ug RNA was reverse transcribed with random hexamers. TCRdb re-called the immunoSEQ multiplex PCR reads through MiXCR, storing one row per CDR3 protein. The sample holds approximately 110,000 distinct CDR3 sequences, less than 97% seen once. Sequenced input: CD4+ T cells from PBMCs. The receptor was isolated from a human donor in good health. This chain connects TRBV7-9 to TRBJ2-7, with D perhaps matching TRBD2 (6 bases). The CDR3 coding sequence is TGTGCCAGCAGCTTGGGAGGAGGGGTCGAGCAGTACTTC. It translates to CASSLGGGVEQYF.